Given below is one TCR beta chain in context. Its antigen target is currently unknown. Qualities for individual bases were not recorded, and no much larger clone is one base off. This specimen comes from a study of T cell responses to AZD1222 COVID-19 vaccine (dated by TCRdb to about 2021). Notes on the research overall: AZD1222 recipients whose second dose came at about 4 weeks and those whose second dose came at about 12 weeks were combined into one group, since spike-specific TCR depth and breadth did not differ between the two schedules. TCR sequencing was performed for about 250 trial participants, of whom 200 to 220 were given two doses of AZD1222 and approximately 25 were given two doses of MenACWY control vaccine. Trial participants were enrolled by age into subgroups of 18-55, 56-69 and 70-plus years, and 148, 28 and 57 TCR-sequenced participants, respectively, were included in these subgroups.

Spanning cysteine to phenylalanine, the CDR3 consists of 16 amino acids. Only the CDR3 DNA is retained, 48 bases long and in frame from the first base. The germline V gene yields SQVTM for CDR1 and ANQGSEA for CDR2. V is cut by 5 bases and J by 7 bases, and the space between the germline ends is 26 bases. The CDR3 regions of human TCRbeta chains were subjected to immunosequencing. Under the source paper's analysis protocol: Repertoire TCRs were checked for matches against a reference library of SARS-CoV-2-specific TCRs that had been generated using the MIRA antigen-specificity platform. Breadth meant the fraction of unique TCRs that were SARS-CoV-2-associated, whereas depth meant the fraction of total T cells that were SARS-CoV-2-associated. Using the MIRA data, each spike-specific TCR was assigned both to the spike region to which the TCR was reactive and to a CD4 or CD8 class. Log10-transformed breadth and depth values were compared by one-way ANOVA with Sidak's multiple comparisons tests. TCRdb limited this immuneACCESS table to in-frame rearrangements with V and J called. A share of clones is missing; checked studies link under half to unresolved V genes, and the rest is unexplained. That table gives V, J and clone size, and the DNA gave D and trimming. The sample yields about 150,000 clones; around 95% were counted once. The leading ten clones occupy roughly 1.3% of the sample.

General conclusions and limits of the study: The 56-69-year group was small, and its depth increase did not reach significance, likely because of low power. After two AZD1222 doses, both the breadth and the depth of spike-specific TCRs were significantly higher than at day 0 and than in MenACWY recipients. Because no day 14 peak-response samples were available, the repertoires could be characterized only after the peak T cell response. Conclusions about previously exposed vaccinees are limited, since just five or six AZD1222 recipients were seropositive for SARS-CoV-2 at baseline. Reportedly, close to half of the unique spike-specific TCRs recognized epitopes lying outside the regions that are mutated in the B.1.351 and B.1.1.7 variants. Most participants were white British and females outnumbered males, and the authors suggested that clonal diversity may have been underestimated. CD4 TCRs associated with the vaccine covered the entire spike protein, and the dominant responses were in regions 160-218 and 743-854.

The sample's time point label, in plain terms: baseline before first vaccination. Samples from vaccinated people were obtained from the UK trials COV001 and COV002, which included a single-blind randomized controlled phase 2/3 trial of AZD1222 (ChAdOx1 nCoV-19) in healthy adults. Trial participant PBMC samples were collected at day 0 and day 28 after the second dose for TCRbeta chain sequencing. The rearranged chain carries TRBV29-1 and TRBJ1-1; perhaps TRBD1 is the D gene, with 5 bases matching. Sequences were derived from peripheral blood, sampled on day 0 of AZD1222 vaccination. This clonotype was sampled from an adult in good health. The DNA reads as follows: TGCAGCGTTATTCAAGGCGACGCGGCCCTTAGGGGTGAAGCTTTCTTT. The resulting protein is CSVIQGDAALRGEAFF.